This T cell receptor (beta chain) originates from a study of cytomegalovirus exposure and HLA in healthy donors. The method was immunoSEQ multiplex PCR; TCRdb's version includes in-frame clones alone and lacks a portion of them. The sample holds 120,000 or so clones; around 96% are singletons and the top ten take about 1.7%. Findings of the study overall: Cytomegalovirus status was reportedly diagnosed by the classifier with high specificity and sensitivity.

As to this clone: The antigen is undetermined.

Germline CDR1 is SGHTA and CDR2 is FQGNSA. This CDR3 is built from 14 residues. J was trimmed by 9 bases and V by 6 bases; bases with no gene match: 8. The chain links TRBV7-2 to TRBJ2-1; TRBD1 matches 10 bases. Input material: PBMCs. The clonotype comes from a man younger than 35 in good health and CMV-seronegative. CDR3 region: CASSWTGGKSEQFF. The CDR3 bases are TGTGCCAGCAGTTGGACAGGGGGTAAAAGTGAGCAGTTCTTC.